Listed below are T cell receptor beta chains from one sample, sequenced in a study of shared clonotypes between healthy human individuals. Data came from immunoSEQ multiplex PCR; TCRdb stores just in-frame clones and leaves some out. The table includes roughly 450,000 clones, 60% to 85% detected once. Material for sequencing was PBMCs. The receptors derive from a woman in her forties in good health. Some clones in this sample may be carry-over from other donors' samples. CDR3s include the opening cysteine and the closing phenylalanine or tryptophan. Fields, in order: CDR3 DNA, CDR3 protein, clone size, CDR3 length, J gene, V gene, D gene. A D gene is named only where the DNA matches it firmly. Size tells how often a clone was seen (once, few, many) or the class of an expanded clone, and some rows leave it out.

CDR3nt: TGTGCCAGCAGCCCTTGGGGGGACTATGGCTACACCTTC
CDR3aa: CASSPWGDYGYTF
abundance: .
len: 13
j_gene: TRBJ1-2
v_gene: TRBV5-6
d_gene: .

CDR3nt: TGTGCCAGCAGCCACCGGAGGGAGCAGTACTTC
CDR3aa: CASSHRREQYF
abundance: .
len: 11
j_gene: TRBJ2-7
v_gene: TRBV25-1
d_gene: .

CDR3nt: TGTGCCAGCAGCTACAGGGGTACTAGCATTCAGTACTTC
CDR3aa: CASSYRGTSIQYF
abundance: .
len: 13
j_gene: TRBJ2-4
v_gene: TRBV5-6
d_gene: TRBD1

CDR3nt: TGTGCCTCCCACTCACAGGGAGGCAATCAGCCCCAGCATTTT
CDR3aa: CASHSQGGNQPQHF
abundance: .
len: 14
j_gene: TRBJ1-5
v_gene: TRBV27
d_gene: .

CDR3nt: TGTGCCAGCAGTCGGCCCAGCGGGAGAAGGGAGACCCAGTACTTC
CDR3aa: CASSRPSGRRETQYF
abundance: .
len: 15
j_gene: TRBJ2-5
v_gene: TRBV28
d_gene: TRBD2

CDR3nt: TGTGCCAGCAGCTTAGATAGGGCAAAGACCCAGTACTTC
CDR3aa: CASSLDRAKTQYF
abundance: .
len: 13
j_gene: TRBJ2-5
v_gene: TRBV11-1
d_gene: .

CDR3nt: TGCGCCAGCAGCCAAGTTATGGTCCGAGGGGGAGACACCGGGGAGCTGTTTTTT
CDR3aa: CASSQVMVRGGDTGELFF
abundance: .
len: 18
j_gene: TRBJ2-2
v_gene: TRBV4-1
d_gene: .

CDR3nt: TGTGCCAGCAGCCCGACGGGGGTTGGAGATACGCAGTATTTT
CDR3aa: CASSPTGVGDTQYF
abundance: .
len: 14
j_gene: TRBJ2-3
v_gene: TRBV7-6
d_gene: .

CDR3nt: TGTGCCAGCAGCGCCGGTAGCGGCAGCGCCTACGAGCAGTACTTC
CDR3aa: CASSAGSGSAYEQYF
abundance: once
len: 15
j_gene: TRBJ2-7
v_gene: TRBV7-2
d_gene: .

CDR3nt: TGCAGCGTTGGTTACACACGCACAGATACGCAGTATTTT
CDR3aa: CSVGYTRTDTQYF
abundance: .
len: 13
j_gene: TRBJ2-3
v_gene: TRBV29-1
d_gene: .

CDR3nt: TGTGCCAGTAGGGCGACAGGCCACTATGGCTACACCTTC
CDR3aa: CASRATGHYGYTF
abundance: .
len: 13
j_gene: TRBJ1-2
v_gene: TRBV19
d_gene: .

CDR3nt: TGTGCCAGCAGTGAATACGGAGGCAGTACCCCCCAGCATTTT
CDR3aa: CASSEYGGSTPQHF
abundance: .
len: 14
j_gene: TRBJ1-5
v_gene: TRBV25-1
d_gene: .

CDR3nt: TGTGCCTGGAGTACCACCGACGTAAGGAATGAAAAACTGTTTTTT
CDR3aa: CAWSTTDVRNEKLFF
abundance: .
len: 15
j_gene: TRBJ1-4
v_gene: TRBV30
d_gene: .

CDR3nt: TGTGCCAGCAGTGATCCCCCTAGCGGGCGGTACGAGCAGTACTTC
CDR3aa: CASSDPPSGRYEQYF
abundance: .
len: 15
j_gene: TRBJ2-7
v_gene: TRBV2
d_gene: TRBD2

CDR3nt: TGTGCCAGCAGCCAAGATCATCTGGGGGCCCAGCATTTT
CDR3aa: CASSQDHLGAQHF
abundance: .
len: 13
j_gene: TRBJ1-5
v_gene: TRBV14
d_gene: .

CDR3nt: TGTGCCAGCAACCTCCGCTACAGACAAAATGAAAAACTGTTTTTT
CDR3aa: CASNLRYRQNEKLFF
abundance: once
len: 15
j_gene: TRBJ1-4
v_gene: TRBV5-5
d_gene: .

CDR3nt: TGCGCCAGCAGCCCCGCAGGGGCATTCCCCTACGAGCAGTACTTC
CDR3aa: CASSPAGAFPYEQYF
abundance: .
len: 15
j_gene: TRBJ2-7
v_gene: TRBV5-1
d_gene: .

CDR3nt: TGTGCCAGCCAAAGGGGGGATGGCTACACCTTC
CDR3aa: CASQRGDGYTF
abundance: .
len: 11
j_gene: TRBJ1-2
v_gene: TRBV7-9
d_gene: .

CDR3nt: TGTGCCAGCAGCCCTAGCGGTACCTACGAGCAGTACTTC
CDR3aa: CASSPSGTYEQYF
abundance: .
len: 13
j_gene: TRBJ2-7
v_gene: TRBV28
d_gene: TRBD2

CDR3nt: TGTGCCAGCTCCGAGGCGTCTAGCACAGATACGCAGTATTTT
CDR3aa: CASSEASSTDTQYF
abundance: .
len: 14
j_gene: TRBJ2-3
v_gene: TRBV28
d_gene: .

CDR3nt: TGTGCCAGCAGTCTCGGGACTAGCGGGAGATCGAGGGGGGAGCAGTTCTTC
CDR3aa: CASSLGTSGRSRGEQFF
abundance: .
len: 17
j_gene: TRBJ2-1
v_gene: TRBV27
d_gene: TRBD2

CDR3nt: TGTGCCAGCAGGTCCCCCGGGGGGCCCCAAACCTCGGGAAACACCATATATTTT
CDR3aa: CASRSPGGPQTSGNTIYF
abundance: .
len: 18
j_gene: TRBJ1-3
v_gene: TRBV7-2
d_gene: .

CDR3nt: TGTGCCAGTAGCCCCGGGACAGGGGGCACCGGGGAGCTGTTTTTT
CDR3aa: CASSPGTGGTGELFF
abundance: .
len: 15
j_gene: TRBJ2-2
v_gene: TRBV19
d_gene: TRBD1

CDR3nt: TGTGCCAGCAGTGAAGGAGTCACCGGGGAGCTGTTTTTT
CDR3aa: CASSEGVTGELFF
abundance: .
len: 13
j_gene: TRBJ2-2
v_gene: TRBV25-1
d_gene: .

CDR3nt: TGTGCCAGCAGCTTAGCCTGGGGAATGGAGCAGTACTTC
CDR3aa: CASSLAWGMEQYF
abundance: few
len: 13
j_gene: TRBJ2-7
v_gene: TRBV7-2
d_gene: .

CDR3nt: TGTGCCAGCAGTGACGCCTTCACCGGGGAGCTGTTTTTT
CDR3aa: CASSDAFTGELFF
abundance: .
len: 13
j_gene: TRBJ2-2
v_gene: TRBV6-1
d_gene: .

CDR3nt: TGTGCCAGCAGCTCCAGGGGAAACACCATATATTTT
CDR3aa: CASSSRGNTIYF
abundance: .
len: 12
j_gene: TRBJ1-3
v_gene: TRBV9
d_gene: .

CDR3nt: TGTGCCTGGGGAAACCCCGACAGGGGCGGCTACACCTTC
CDR3aa: CAWGNPDRGGYTF
abundance: once
len: 13
j_gene: TRBJ1-2
v_gene: TRBV30
d_gene: TRBD1

CDR3nt: TGCGCCAGCAGGGGCGAAAACAATGAGCAGTTCTTC
CDR3aa: CASRGENNEQFF
abundance: .
len: 12
j_gene: TRBJ2-1
v_gene: TRBV5-1
d_gene: .

CDR3nt: TGTGCCAGCAGCCCCCGAACTAGCGGGAGTTACGAGCAGTACTTC
CDR3aa: CASSPRTSGSYEQYF
abundance: .
len: 15
j_gene: TRBJ2-7
v_gene: TRBV7-9
d_gene: TRBD2

CDR3nt: TGTGCCAGCTCAAATGACAGGTCAAGAGACCAAGAGACCCAGTACTTC
CDR3aa: CASSNDRSRDQETQYF
abundance: .
len: 16
j_gene: TRBJ2-5
v_gene: TRBV18
d_gene: .

CDR3nt: TGTGCCAGCAGCTTAGTGGCCCAATGGGATCAGCCCCAGCATTTT
CDR3aa: CASSLVAQWDQPQHF
abundance: .
len: 15
j_gene: TRBJ1-5
v_gene: TRBV7-2
d_gene: .

CDR3nt: TGTGCCAGCAGCGTTGACAGATCTGGGGCCAACGTCCTGACTTTC
CDR3aa: CASSVDRSGANVLTF
abundance: .
len: 15
j_gene: TRBJ2-6
v_gene: TRBV7-3
d_gene: .